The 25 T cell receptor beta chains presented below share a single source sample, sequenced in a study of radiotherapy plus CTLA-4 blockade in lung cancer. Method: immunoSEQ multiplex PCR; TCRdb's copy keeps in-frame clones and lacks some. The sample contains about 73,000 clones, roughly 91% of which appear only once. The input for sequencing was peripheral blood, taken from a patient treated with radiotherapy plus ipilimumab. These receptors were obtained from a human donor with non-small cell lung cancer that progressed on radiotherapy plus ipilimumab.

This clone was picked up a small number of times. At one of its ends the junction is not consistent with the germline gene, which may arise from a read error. The DNA for the CDR3 is TGTGCCAGCAGCGGACCACAGGGGACCTACGCCTTC. The encoded protein is CASSGPQGTYAF. The J gene is TRBJ1-2, the V gene TRBV7-9, with 7 bases fitting TRBD1. Germline lookup yields CDR1 SEHNR and CDR2 FQNEAQ (reference sequence). This CDR3 region has 12 residues.

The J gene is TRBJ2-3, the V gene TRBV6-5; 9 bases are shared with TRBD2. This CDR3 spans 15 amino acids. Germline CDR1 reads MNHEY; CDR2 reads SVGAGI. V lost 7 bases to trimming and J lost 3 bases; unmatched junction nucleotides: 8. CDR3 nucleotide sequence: TGTGCCAGCAAGCTCAAACTAGCGGGTACAGATACGCAGTATTTT. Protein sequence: CASKLKLAGTDTQYF.

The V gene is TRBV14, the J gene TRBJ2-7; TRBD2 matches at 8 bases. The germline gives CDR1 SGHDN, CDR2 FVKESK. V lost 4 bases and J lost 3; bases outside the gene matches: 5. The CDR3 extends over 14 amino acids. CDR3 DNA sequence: TGTGCCAGCAGCCCAGGACTAGCTGACTACGAGCAGTACTTC. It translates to CASSPGLADYEQYF.

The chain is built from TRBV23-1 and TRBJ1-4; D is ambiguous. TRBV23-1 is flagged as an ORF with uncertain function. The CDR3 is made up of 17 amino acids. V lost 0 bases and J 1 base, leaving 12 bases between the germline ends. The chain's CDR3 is CASSQSLLGRTNEKLFF. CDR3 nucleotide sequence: TGCGCCAGCAGTCAATCTCTCCTCGGGAGAACTAATGAAAAACTGTTTTTT.

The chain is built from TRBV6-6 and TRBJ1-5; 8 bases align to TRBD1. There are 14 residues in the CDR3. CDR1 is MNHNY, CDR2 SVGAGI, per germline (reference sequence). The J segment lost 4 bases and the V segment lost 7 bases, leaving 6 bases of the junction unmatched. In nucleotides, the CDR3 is TGTGCCAGCAAACCGGGACAGGTAAATCAGCCCCAGCATTTT. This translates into CASKPGQVNQPQHF.

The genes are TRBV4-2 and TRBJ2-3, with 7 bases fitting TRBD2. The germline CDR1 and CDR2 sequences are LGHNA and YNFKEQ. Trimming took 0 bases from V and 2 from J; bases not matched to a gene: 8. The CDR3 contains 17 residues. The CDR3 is CASSQESGIGITDTQYF. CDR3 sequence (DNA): TGTGCCAGCAGCCAAGAGAGCGGGATAGGGATCACAGATACGCAGTATTTT.

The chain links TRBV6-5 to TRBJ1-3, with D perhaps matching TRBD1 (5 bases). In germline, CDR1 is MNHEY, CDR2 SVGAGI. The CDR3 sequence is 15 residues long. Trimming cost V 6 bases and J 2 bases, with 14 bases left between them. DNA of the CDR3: TGTGCCAGCAGCAAGACCGGGACTGCTGGAAACACCATATATTTT. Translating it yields CASSKTGTAGNTIYF.

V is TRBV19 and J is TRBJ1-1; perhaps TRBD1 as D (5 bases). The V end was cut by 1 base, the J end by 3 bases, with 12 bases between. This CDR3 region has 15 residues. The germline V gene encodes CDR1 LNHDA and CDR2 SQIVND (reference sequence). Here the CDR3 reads CASSIVGGGDTEAFF. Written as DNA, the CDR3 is TGTGCCAGTAGTATAGTGGGGGGAGGAGACACTGAAGCTTTCTTT.

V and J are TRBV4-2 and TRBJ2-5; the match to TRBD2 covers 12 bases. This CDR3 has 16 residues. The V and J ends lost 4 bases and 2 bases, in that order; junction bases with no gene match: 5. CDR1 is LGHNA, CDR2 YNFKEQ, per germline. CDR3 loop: CASSLGLAGEQETQYF. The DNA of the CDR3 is TGTGCCAGCAGCCTGGGACTAGCGGGCGAACAAGAGACCCAGTACTTC.

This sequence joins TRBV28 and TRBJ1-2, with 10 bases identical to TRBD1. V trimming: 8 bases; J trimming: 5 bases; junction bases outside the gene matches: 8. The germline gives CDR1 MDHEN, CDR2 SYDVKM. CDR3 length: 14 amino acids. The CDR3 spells CASGRTGGVYGYTF. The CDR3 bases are TGTGCCAGCGGAAGGACAGGGGGTGTATATGGCTACACCTTC.

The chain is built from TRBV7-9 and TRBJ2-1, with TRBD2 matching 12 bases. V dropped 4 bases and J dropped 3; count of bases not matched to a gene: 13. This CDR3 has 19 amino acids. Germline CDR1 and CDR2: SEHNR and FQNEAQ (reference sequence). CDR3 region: CASSSLFPSGRESYNEQFF. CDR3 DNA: TGTGCCAGCAGCTCCCTCTTCCCTAGCGGGAGGGAGAGCTACAATGAGCAGTTCTTC.

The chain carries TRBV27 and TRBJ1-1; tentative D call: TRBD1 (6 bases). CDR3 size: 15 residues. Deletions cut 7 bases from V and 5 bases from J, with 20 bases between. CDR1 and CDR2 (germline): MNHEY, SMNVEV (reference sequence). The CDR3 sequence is CASTPQGAVQTEAFF. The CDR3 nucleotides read TGTGCCAGCACCCCACAGGGTGCTGTACAGACTGAAGCTTTCTTT.

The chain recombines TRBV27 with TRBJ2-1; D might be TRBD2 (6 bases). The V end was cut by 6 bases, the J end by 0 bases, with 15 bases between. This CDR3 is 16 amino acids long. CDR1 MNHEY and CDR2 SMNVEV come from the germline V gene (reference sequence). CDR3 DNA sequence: TGTGCCAGCAGAATGAGCGGGTTGAGCTCCTACAATGAGCAGTTCTTC. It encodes CASRMSGLSSYNEQFF.

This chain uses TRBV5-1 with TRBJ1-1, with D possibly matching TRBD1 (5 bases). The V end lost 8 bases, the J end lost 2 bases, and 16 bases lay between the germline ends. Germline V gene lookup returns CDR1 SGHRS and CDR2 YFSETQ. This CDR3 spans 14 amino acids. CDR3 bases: TGCGCCAGTTTTGGTGGGGCTCATAACACTGAAGCTTTCTTT. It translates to CASFGGAHNTEAFF.

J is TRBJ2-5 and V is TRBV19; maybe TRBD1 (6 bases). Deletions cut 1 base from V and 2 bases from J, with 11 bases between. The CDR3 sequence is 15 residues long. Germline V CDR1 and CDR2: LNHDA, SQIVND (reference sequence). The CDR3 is CASSIAGAPQETQYF. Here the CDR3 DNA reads TGTGCCAGTAGTATAGCAGGGGCCCCTCAAGAGACCCAGTACTTC.

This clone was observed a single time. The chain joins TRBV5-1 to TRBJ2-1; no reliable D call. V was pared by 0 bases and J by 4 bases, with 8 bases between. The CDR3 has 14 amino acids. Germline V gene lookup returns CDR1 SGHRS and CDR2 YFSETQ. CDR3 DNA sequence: TGCGCCAGCAGCTTGGGGGCCTCGTACAATGAGCAGTTCTTC. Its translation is CASSLGASYNEQFF.

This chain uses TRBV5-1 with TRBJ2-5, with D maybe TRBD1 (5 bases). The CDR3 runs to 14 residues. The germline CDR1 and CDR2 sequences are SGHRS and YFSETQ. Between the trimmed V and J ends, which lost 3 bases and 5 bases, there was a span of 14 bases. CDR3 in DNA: TGCGCCAGCAGCTCAGTGACAGCAGGGGAGACCCAGTACTTC. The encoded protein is CASSSVTAGETQYF. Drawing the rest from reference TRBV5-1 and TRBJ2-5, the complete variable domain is KAGVTQTPRYLIKTRGQQVTLSCSPISGHRSVSWYQQTPGQGLQFLFEYFSETQRNKGNFPGRFSGRQFSNSRSEMNVSTLELGDSALYLCASSSVTAGETQYFGPGTRLLVL.

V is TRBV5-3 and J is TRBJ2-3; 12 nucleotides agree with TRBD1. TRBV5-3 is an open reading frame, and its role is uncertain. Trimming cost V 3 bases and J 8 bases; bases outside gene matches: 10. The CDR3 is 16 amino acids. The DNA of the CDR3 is TGTGCCAGAAGCTGGGGGACAGGGGGCGCAGCGGGTACGCAGTATTTT. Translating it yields CARSWGTGGAAGTQYF.

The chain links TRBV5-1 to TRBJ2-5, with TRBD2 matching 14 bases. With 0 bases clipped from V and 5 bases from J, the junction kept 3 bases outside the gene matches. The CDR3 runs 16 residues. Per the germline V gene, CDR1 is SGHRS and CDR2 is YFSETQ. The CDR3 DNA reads TGCGCCAGCAGCTTGGGACTAGCGGGAGGGGCGGAGACCCAGTACTTC. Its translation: CASSLGLAGGAETQYF. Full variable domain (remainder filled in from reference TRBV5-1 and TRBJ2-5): KAGVTQTPRYLIKTRGQQVTLSCSPISGHRSVSWYQQTPGQGLQFLFEYFSETQRNKGNFPGRFSGRQFSNSRSEMNVSTLELGDSALYLCASSLGLAGGAETQYFGPGTRLLVL.

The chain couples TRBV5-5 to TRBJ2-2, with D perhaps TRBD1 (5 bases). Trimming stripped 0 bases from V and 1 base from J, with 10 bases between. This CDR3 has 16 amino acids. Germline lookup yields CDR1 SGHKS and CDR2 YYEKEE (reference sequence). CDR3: CASSLVRQGNTGELFF. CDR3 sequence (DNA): TGTGCCAGCAGCTTGGTACGGCAGGGGAACACCGGGGAGCTGTTTTTT.

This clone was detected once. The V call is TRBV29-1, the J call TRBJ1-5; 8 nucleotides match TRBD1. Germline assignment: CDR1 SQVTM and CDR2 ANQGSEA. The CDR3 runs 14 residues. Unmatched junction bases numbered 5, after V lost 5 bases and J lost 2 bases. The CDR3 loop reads CSVRTGLGNQPQHF. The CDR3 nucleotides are TGCAGCGTTAGGACAGGGCTTGGCAATCAGCCCCAGCATTTT. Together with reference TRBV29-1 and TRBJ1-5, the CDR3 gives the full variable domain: SAVISQKPSRDICQRGTSLTIQCQVDSQVTMMFWYRQQPGQSLTLIATANQGSEATYESGFVIDKFPISRPNLTFSTLTVSNMSPEDSSIYLCSVRTGLGNQPQHFGDGTRLSIL.

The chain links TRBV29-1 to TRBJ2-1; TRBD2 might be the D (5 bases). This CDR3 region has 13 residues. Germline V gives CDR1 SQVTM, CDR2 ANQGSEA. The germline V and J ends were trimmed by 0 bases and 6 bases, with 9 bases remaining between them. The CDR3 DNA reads TGCAGCGTTGAAGACGACTATGTCAATGAGCAGTTCTTC. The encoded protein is CSVEDDYVNEQFF.

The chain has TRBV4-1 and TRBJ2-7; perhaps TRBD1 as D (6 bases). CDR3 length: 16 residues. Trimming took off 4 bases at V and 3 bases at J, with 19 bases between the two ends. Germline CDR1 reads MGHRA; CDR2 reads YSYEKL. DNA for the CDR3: TGCGCCAGCAGCCCCACACAGGGTTCCCGTATCTACGAGCAGTACTTC. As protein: CASSPTQGSRIYEQYF.

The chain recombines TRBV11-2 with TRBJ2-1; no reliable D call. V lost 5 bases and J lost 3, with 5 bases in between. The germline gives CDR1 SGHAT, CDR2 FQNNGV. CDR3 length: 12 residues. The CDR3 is CASSTYYNEQFF. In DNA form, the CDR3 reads TGTGCCAGCAGCACCTACTACAATGAGCAGTTCTTC. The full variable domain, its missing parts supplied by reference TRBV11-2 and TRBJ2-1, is EAGVAQSPRYKIIEKRQSVAFWCNPISGHATLYWYQQILGQGPKLLIQFQNNGVVDDSQLPKDRFSAERLKGVDSTLKIQPAKLEDSAVYLCASSTYYNEQFFGPGTRLTVL.

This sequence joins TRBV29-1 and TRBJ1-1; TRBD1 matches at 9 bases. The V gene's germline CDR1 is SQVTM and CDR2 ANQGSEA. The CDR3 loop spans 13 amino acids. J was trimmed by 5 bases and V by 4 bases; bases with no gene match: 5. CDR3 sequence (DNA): TGCAGCGTTGGGGGACAGGGAGGAACTGAAGCTTTCTTT. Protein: CSVGGQGGTEAFF.